This TCR beta chain was observed in a study of vaccination and CD4 T cells after COVID-19. The V end lost 5 bases, the J end lost 2 bases, and 12 bases lay between the germline ends. The CDR3 has 14 residues. Germline V gene sequence: CDR1 SGHTA, CDR2 FQGNSA. Details on this clonotype: Its antigen is still unknown.

Treatment indicated: roughly 11-day PBMC culture with coronavirus spike peptide pools or control peptides (ViraFEST assay). Every positive PCR date fell between March and December 2020, earlier than the US Alpha, Beta and Delta variants. Cultured CD4+ T cells had their DNA profiled by the Oncomine TCR Beta short-read assay. TCRdb analysed the PCR reads with MiXCR anew, one entry per CDR3 protein. The table lists 15,000 to 20,000 distinct CDR3 sequences, around 45% of them singletons, with about 6% in the top ten. Sample: CD4+ T cells from blood, cultured in vitro, taken before SARS-CoV-2 vaccination. This sequence originates from a human donor who had recovered from COVID-19. The chain has TRBV7-2 and TRBJ1-1; D gene uncertain. CDR3 nucleotide sequence: TGTGCCAGCAGCAGGCGACATGGAAACACTGAAGCTTTCTTT. Residues: CASSRRHGNTEAFF.